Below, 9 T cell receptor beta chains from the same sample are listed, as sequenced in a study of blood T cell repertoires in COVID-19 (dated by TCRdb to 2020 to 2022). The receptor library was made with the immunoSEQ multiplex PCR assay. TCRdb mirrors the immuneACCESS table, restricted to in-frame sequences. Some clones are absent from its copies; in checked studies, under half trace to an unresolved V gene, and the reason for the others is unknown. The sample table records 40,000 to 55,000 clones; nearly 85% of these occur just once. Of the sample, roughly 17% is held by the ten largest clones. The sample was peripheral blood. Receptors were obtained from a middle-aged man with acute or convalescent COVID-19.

The CDR3 spells CASSRGFYSNQPQHF. DNA of the CDR3: TGTGCCAGTAGTAGAGGCTTTTATAGCAATCAGCCCCAGCATTTT. The chain carries TRBV19 and TRBJ1-5; no firm D call. The CDR3 length is 15 residues. Germline CDR1 and CDR2: LNHDA and SQIVND (reference sequence). The V gene lost 4 bases and the J gene lost 0 bases, with 10 bases spanning the gap.

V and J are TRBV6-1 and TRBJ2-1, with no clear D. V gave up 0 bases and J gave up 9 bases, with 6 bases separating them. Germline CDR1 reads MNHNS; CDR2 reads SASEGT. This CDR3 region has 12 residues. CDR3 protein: CASSEARAEQFF. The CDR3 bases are TGTGCCAGCAGTGAAGCTAGAGCTGAGCAGTTCTTC.

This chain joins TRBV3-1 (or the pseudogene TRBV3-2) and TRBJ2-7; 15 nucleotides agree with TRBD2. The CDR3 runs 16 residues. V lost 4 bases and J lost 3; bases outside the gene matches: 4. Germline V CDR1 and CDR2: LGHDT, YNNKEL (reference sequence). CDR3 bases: TGTGCCAGCAGCCGGCAGGGACTAGCGGGAGGCTACGAGCAGTACTTC. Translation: CASSRQGLAGGYEQYF.

The CDR3 is CASRITGGGTDTQYF. The CDR3 DNA sequence: TGTGCCAGCAGAATAACAGGGGGAGGCACAGATACGCAGTATTTT. The chain has TRBV6-5 and TRBJ2-3; 8 bases fit TRBD1. Germline CDR1 is MNHEY and CDR2 is SVGAGI. CDR3 length: 15 amino acids. Trimming removed 6 bases from V and 1 base from J; junction bases left unmatched: 6.

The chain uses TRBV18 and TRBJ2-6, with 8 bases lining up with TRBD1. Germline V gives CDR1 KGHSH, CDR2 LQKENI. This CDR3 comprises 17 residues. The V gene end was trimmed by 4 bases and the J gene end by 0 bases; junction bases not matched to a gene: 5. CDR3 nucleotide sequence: TGTGCCAGCTCACTATGGGACAGGTTCTCTGGGGCCAACGTCCTGACTTTC. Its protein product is CASSLWDRFSGANVLTF.

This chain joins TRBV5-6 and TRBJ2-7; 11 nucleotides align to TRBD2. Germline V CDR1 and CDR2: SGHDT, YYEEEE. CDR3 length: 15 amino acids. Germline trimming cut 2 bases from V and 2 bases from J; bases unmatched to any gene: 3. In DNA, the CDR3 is TGTGCCAGCAGCTTTTTGACTAGCGGGGCCTACGAGCAGTACGTC. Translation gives CASSFLTSGAYEQYV.

The CDR3 reads CASSSLSGRARNEQYF. CDR3 DNA: TGTGCCAGCAGCTCCCTTAGCGGGAGGGCAAGGAACGAGCAGTACTTC. The J gene is TRBJ2-7, the V gene TRBV7-8, with 11 positions matching TRBD2. Per germline, CDR1 SGHVS and CDR2 FQNEAQ. The V segment lost 4 bases and the J segment 5 bases; nucleotides outside the gene matches: 10. This CDR3 is built from 16 residues.

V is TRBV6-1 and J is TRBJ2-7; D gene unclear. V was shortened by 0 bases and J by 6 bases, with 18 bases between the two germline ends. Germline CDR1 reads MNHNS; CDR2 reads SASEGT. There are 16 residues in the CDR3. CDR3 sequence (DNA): TGTGCCAGCAGTGAAGCTCTTGAAATTCCAGTCTCCGAGCAGTACTTC. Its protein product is CASSEALEIPVSEQYF.

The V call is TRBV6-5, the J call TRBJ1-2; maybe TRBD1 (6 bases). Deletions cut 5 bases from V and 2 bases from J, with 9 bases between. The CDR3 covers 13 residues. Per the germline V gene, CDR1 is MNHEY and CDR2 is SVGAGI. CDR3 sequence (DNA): TGTGCCAGCAGTCCGGACAGAAACTATGGCTACACCTTC. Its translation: CASSPDRNYGYTF.